These 5 T cell receptor beta chains were sequenced from one sample in a study of T-cell reconstitution after alpha-beta-depleted transplantation in children. This sample's TCRbeta library carried unique molecular identifier barcodes. TCRdb re-analysed the PCR reads in MiXCR, keeping a single row per CDR3 protein. The data show 700,000 or so distinct CDR3 sequences, about 12% seen once. The material was PBMCs, obtained before TCRalphabeta/CD19-depleted stem cell transplant. The receptors were gathered from a girl aged 2 to 9 with congenital amegakaryocytic thrombocytopenia, due to receive a stem cell transplant.

This clonotype has ten or more counts. The chain joins TRBV20-1 to TRBJ2-3; TRBD2 agrees at 7 bases. CDR1 DFQATT and CDR2 SNEGSKA come from the germline V gene (reference sequence). V dropped 3 bases and J dropped 6; count of bases not matched to a gene: 21. The length of the CDR3 is 18 residues. The CDR3 DNA is TGCAGTGCTAGGCTTCTAGACTGGCGGGAGTCGGTACGGGATACGCAGTATTTT. Its translation: CSARLLDWRESVRDTQYF.

This clonotype was found many times. V is TRBV15 and J is TRBJ2-5, with no clear D. Germline-derived CDR1 and CDR2 are LNHNV and YYDKDF (reference sequence). The V end lost 2 bases, the J end lost 2 bases, and 6 bases lay between the germline ends. The CDR3 length is 13 residues. For the CDR3, the DNA is TGTGCCACCAGCAGAAGGGTACAAGAGACCCAGTACTTC. It yields the protein CATSRRVQETQYF.

This clonotype was picked up a small number of times. V is TRBV4-1 and J is TRBJ1-4; a weak D match, TRBD1 (5 bases). The germline V gene encodes CDR1 MGHRA and CDR2 YSYEKL. The CDR3 is 16 amino acids. V was pared by 4 bases and J by 4 bases, with 16 bases between. CDR3 protein: CASSLNFRDFNEKLFF. The CDR3 nucleotides are TGCGCCAGCAGCCTCAACTTCCGGGACTTTAATGAAAAACTGTTTTTT.

This sequence joins TRBV4-1 and TRBJ2-1, with 13 nucleotides matching TRBD2. Germline CDR1 is MGHRA and CDR2 is YSYEKL. This CDR3 comprises 15 residues. The junction had 4 bases not matched to a gene; V was cut back by 6 bases and J by 5 bases. Here the CDR3 reads CASRPGLAGNNEQFF. CDR3 nucleotide sequence: TGCGCCAGCAGACCGGGACTAGCGGGGAACAATGAGCAGTTCTTC.

The sample holds many counts of this clonotype. The V and J genes are TRBV12-3 or TRBV12-4 and TRBJ1-2; TRBD1 aligns across 7 bases. The CDR3 has 14 residues. J was trimmed by 3 bases and V by 6 bases; bases with no gene match: 7. The CDR3 is CASSLPGTDYGYTF. CDR3 bases: TGTGCCAGCAGCCTCCCCGGGACAGACTATGGCTACACCTTC.